This T cell receptor beta chain derives from a study of cytomegalovirus exposure and HLA in healthy donors. Study-level background: One earlier analysis, a look at about 179 million T cells, found roughly 120 million unique TCR beta sequences. Study results and limitations: A later analysis showed TCR association rates differing by HLA locus, peaking at DRB1 and lowest at HLA-C. In a later analysis, V- and J-gene trimming of beta chains associated with a DCLRE1C missense variant, replicated independently.

The CDR3 runs to 17 residues. From germline, CDR1 is LNHDA and CDR2 SQIVND (reference sequence). The J segment lost 1 base and the V segment lost 7 bases, leaving 12 bases of the junction unmatched. It was with 60 Vbeta and 13 Jbeta primers that the PCR ran. Some clones are missing from TCRdb's copy, which holds only in-frame ones; the method was immunoSEQ multiplex PCR. The profile shows 120,000 or so clones, 77% of them singletons. Comment on this clone: What it recognizes is unknown.

The chain combines TRBV19 with TRBJ1-1; 10 bases fit TRBD1. The specimen sequenced was PBMCs. The origin of this receptor is a man aged 50-59 years in good health and CMV-seropositive. CDR3 sequence (DNA): TGTGCCAGTACCCAGGGGGGGACAGGGGTTCGGAACACTGAAGCTTTCTTT. Translated, it gives CASTQGGTGVRNTEAFF. The full variable domain, completed using reference TRBV19 and TRBJ1-1, is DGGITQSPKYLFRKEGQNVTLSCEQNLNHDAMYWYRQDPGQGLRLIYYSQIVNDFQKGDIAEGYSVSREKKESFPLTVTSAQKNPTAFYLCASTQGGTGVRNTEAFFGQGTRLTVV.